The 2 T cell receptor beta chains below come from one sample, sequenced in a study of molecular identifiers for immune sequencing clone quantification. MiXCR, run by TCRdb on the PCR reads, gives a single entry per CDR3 protein. Among some 680,000 distinct CDR3 sequences, about 25% were seen once, and the ten largest hold 0.7% to 0.95%. Sequenced sample: naive CD8+ T cells from blood, with Jurkat cell RNA spiked in. The sample's subset: FACS-sorted CD8+CD4-CCR7+CD45RA+ naive T cells. These receptors were obtained from a human donor in good health. Some libraries in this study had Jurkat cell RNA spiked in.

The chain employs TRBV12-3 or TRBV12-4 and TRBJ2-1; TRBD2 aligns across 11 bases. J gave up 10 bases and V 4 bases, and 9 bases lay outside the gene matches. This CDR3 is built from 15 residues. In DNA form, the CDR3 reads TGTGCCAGCAGTTCCCCCGTAGCGGGAGGGGGAGAGCAGTTCTTC. Its translation: CASSSPVAGGGEQFF.

As for this clonotype: One base away lies a much larger clone, so this may be a sequencing read error. The chain joins TRBV20-1 to TRBJ2-3, with 8 bases fitting TRBD2. Germline CDR1 DFQATT, CDR2 SNEGSKA (reference sequence). CDR3 length equals 15 residues. The trim removed 0 bases at V and 1 base at J, leaving 3 bases unmatched. CDR3 sequence reads: CSARESGSCTDTQYF. In DNA form, the CDR3 reads TGCAGTGCTAGAGAAAGCGGGAGCTGCACAGATACGCAGTATTTT.